The clone carrying this TCR beta chain was seen more than once but under ten times. Its target is not known. Profiled with immunoSEQ multiplex PCR; TCRdb holds only in-frame clones, not every one. This sample carries roughly 26,000 clones, more than 80% of them seen once, and the ten largest clones take around 32%. CDR1 is SGHDN, CDR2 FVKESK, per germline. This CDR3 is built from 15 residues. V was shortened by 1 base and J by 1 base, with 9 bases between the two germline ends. This sample was taken from a study of OX40 agonist ivuxolimab in advanced cancers. Whole-study findings and limits: The antigens recognized by the expanded peripheral T cells, that is their antigen specificity, were not determined.

Patients who had autoimmune disease history or got systemic immunosuppression were left out. The chain links TRBV14 to TRBJ2-3, with D unclear. The receptor was derived from an adult with an advanced solid tumor such as melanoma, head and neck, liver or kidney cancer. The material was CD4+ or CD8+ T cells sorted from blood, obtained in a trial of the OX40 agonist ivuxolimab. The CDR3: CASSQGVYGTDTQYF. The CDR3 nucleotides are TGTGCCAGCAGCCAAGGGGTTTACGGCACAGATACGCAGTATTTT.